This TCR beta chain is from a study of T cell repertoires and leukemia-associated antigens (dated by TCRdb to about 2019). Study-wide context: About 15 million effective reads were obtained overall, with each sample giving about 5.1 to 7 million read pairs and roughly 3 to 5.0 million effective reads. The study aimed to identify which antigen a TCR Vbeta21 clone previously found in CML patients recognizes, using in vitro peptide stimulation of healthy T cells. The full study reports these points: The antigen specificity and function of the expanded clones were not directly tested, and further investigation of both was required. The four groups showed no significant differences in numbers of Vbeta genes (approximately 60), Jbeta genes (about 14), VDJ rearrangements, or unique CDR3s.

As for this clonotype: Its antigen is still unknown. One end of the junction is discordant with germline, which a read error may explain.

CD3+ T cells were first rested overnight at roughly 2.7 million cells/mL in RPMI 1640 without fetal bovine serum. MACS immunomagnetic beads were used according to the manufacturer's instructions to isolate CD3+ T cells from PBMCs. Total RNA was extracted from the cultured T cells using TRIzol reagent. 5' rapid amplification of cDNA ends (5'RACE) was used to amplify TCRbeta libraries from RNA. Before sequencing, Qubit, an Agilent instrument, and quantitative PCR were used to check library concentration and integrity. A commercial service provider sequenced the qualified libraries on Illumina HiSeq or MiSeq. The paper's processing steps were these. TCR sequences in each sample were identified with MiXCR version 1.8.2. Qualified clones required a CDR3 longer than four amino acids, an in-frame nucleotide length, and no stop codon. A read containing the complete CDR3 structure was defined as an effective read. Validation of expanded clones was performed by RT-PCR with 24 Vbeta primers, GeneScan spectratyping, and Sanger sequencing. TCRdb cleaned the public reads at Q25 with fastp, built clones with MiXCR and kept in-frame beta chains. A single entry per CDR3 protein holds the most common genes and DNA from its merged rows. Clone size and V and J calls follow TCRdb, not the original study. The sample table shows about 11,000 distinct CDR3 sequences, and 42% are seen once. Under 35% of the sample is in the top ten clones.

From the germline V gene, CDR1 is SQVTM and CDR2 is ANQGSEA. There are 11 amino acids in the CDR3, from cysteine to phenylalanine inclusive. This entry keeps only the CDR3 DNA: 33 bases, framed from base 1. The chain couples TRBV29-1 to TRBJ2-1; possibly the D gene is TRBD2, per 6 matching bases. The origin of this receptor is a female donor in good health. Sequencing was performed on CD3+ T cells sorted from blood and cultured. CDR3 protein: CSVGLYNEQFF. The DNA sequence reads TGCAGCGTGGGACTGTACAATGAACAGTTCTTC.